Listed here is a single TCR beta chain. This sample is part of a study of long-term antiretroviral therapy in people with HIV. Germline CDR1 SNHLY, CDR2 FYNNEI. The CDR3 has 10 residues. The germline V and J ends were trimmed by 8 bases and 3 bases, with 5 bases remaining between them. The assay, immunoSEQ v3.0, was run at survey level. Some clones are missing from TCRdb's copy, which holds only in-frame ones; the method was immunoSEQ multiplex PCR. The table has about 18,000 clones, around 87% seen once. Sequencing was performed on unsorted PBMCs, taken 4.2 years after starting antiretroviral therapy. The chain uses TRBV2 and TRBJ2-7; D is ambiguous. The receptor comes from a man aged 45-65 years with HIV. The CDR3 loop is CASRFYEQYF. The CDR3 region has the DNA TGTGCCAGCCGCTTCTACGAGCAGTACTTC.